A few counts support the clone carrying this T cell receptor (beta chain). The data belong to a study of T-cell memory formation after mild COVID-19. About the research overall: TCR clusters largely stayed donor specific.

TCRdb recomputed calls from the 5' RACE reads with MiXCR, one row per CDR3 protein. The sample consists of 300,000 to 350,000 distinct CDR3 sequences, roughly an eighth of them appearing once. Sequencing was performed on PBMCs or a T cell subset sorted from them (not recorded which). This sequence was found in a man aged 18 to 29 who had mild COVID-19 (a few samples of this study predate the infection). Cell type and time point are not known.

CDR3 sequence: CASRLAAVGEQFF. The CDR3 DNA reads as TGTGCCAGCAGACTAGCGGCCGTTGGTGAGCAGTTCTTC. This chain links TRBV6-2 or TRBV6-3 with TRBJ2-1; 8 bases align to TRBD2. The CDR3 loop spans 13 amino acids. Per the germline V gene, CDR1 is MNHEY and CDR2 is SVGEGT. V was pared by 6 bases and J by 9 bases, with 7 bases of the junction left unmatched.